The rows below give T cell receptor beta chains drawn from one sample of a study of T cells in Graves' hyperthyroidism and ophthalmopathy. MiXCR, applied by TCRdb to the multiplex PCR reads, yields one record per CDR3 protein. The sample contains under 400,000 distinct CDR3 sequences, roughly 14% of which appear only once. The specimen was blood. Every receptor here comes from a woman aged 55-75 years with Graves' hyperthyroidism. Each CDR3 is given with its conserved first and last residue. D genes are given only for firm matches. Clone size is stated in some rows and not others, as once, few, many or a class when expanded.

D gene	V gene	clone size	J gene	CDR3 protein	CDR3 DNA
TRBD2	TRBV20-1	many	TRBJ2-5	CSARPGLLAGGQETQYF	TGCAGTGCTAGACCCGGGTTGCTAGCGGGAGGGCAAGAGACCCAGTACTTC
NA	TRBV7-2	many	TRBJ1-1	CASSSVSSEAFF	TGTGCCAGCAGCTCTGTGTCGAGTGAAGCTTTCTTT
NA	TRBV7-9	many	TRBJ2-1	CASSGSSVYNEQFF	TGTGCCAGCAGTGGGTCTAGCGTCTACAATGAGCAGTTCTTC
TRBD2	TRBV9	NA	TRBJ2-2	CASSVGTSGDGELFF	TGTGCCAGCAGCGTAGGGACTAGCGGAGACGGGGAGCTGTTTTTT
NA	TRBV28	many	TRBJ2-3	CATSGALITDTQYF	TGTGCCACCTCCGGGGCCCTAATCACAGATACGCAGTATTTT
NA	TRBV19	few	TRBJ1-4	CASDNMGRIGKLFF	TGTGCCAGTGATAACATGGGGAGGATCGGAAAACTGTTTTTT
NA	TRBV13	many	TRBJ2-7	CASSIPGGGEEQYF	TGTGCCAGCAGCATACCCGGCGGAGGCGAGGAGCAGTACTTC
TRBD2	TRBV19	many	TRBJ2-3	CASTPSGTDTQYF	TGTGCCAGTACCCCTAGCGGGACAGATACGCAGTATTTT
NA	TRBV7-2	many	TRBJ2-5	CASSSRAQTQYF	TGTGCCAGCAGCTCAAGGGCTCAGACCCAGTACTTC
NA	TRBV29-1	NA	TRBJ2-1	CSATINNEQFF	TGCAGCGCGACTATAAACAATGAGCAGTTCTTC
NA	TRBV7-9	NA	TRBJ2-3	CASSLVWVSTDTQYF	TGTGCCAGCAGCTTAGTTTGGGTTAGCACAGATACGCAGTATTTT
NA	TRBV6-1	many	TRBJ2-7	CASSEQSSASYEQYF	TGTGCCAGCAGTGAACAGTCTAGCGCGTCCTACGAGCAGTACTTC
NA	TRBV6-1	few	TRBJ2-7	CASSVRTAPIYEQYF	TGTGCCAGCAGTGTAAGGACAGCCCCGATCTACGAGCAGTACTTC
NA	TRBV2	NA	TRBJ1-2	CASSEETNYGYTF	TGTGCCAGCAGTGAGGAGACTAACTATGGCTACACCTTC
NA	TRBV10-3	many	TRBJ1-2	CAIMDYAGGHGYTF	TGTGCCATCATGGACTACGCAGGCGGCCATGGCTACACCTTC
NA	TRBV2	few	TRBJ2-3	CGGSVSTDTQYF	TGTGGGGGTAGCGTAAGCACAGATACGCAGTATTTT
NA	TRBV20-1	many	TRBJ1-6	CSAREGDNSPLHF	TGCAGTGCTAGGGAGGGAGACAATTCACCCCTCCACTTT
NA	TRBV4-2	NA	TRBJ2-7	CASSQMTGPYEQYF	TGTGCCAGCAGCCAAATGACAGGACCCTACGAGCAGTACTTC
NA	TRBV28	NA	TRBJ1-1	CASSPRQSTEAFF	TGTGCCAGCAGTCCGAGACAGAGCACTGAAGCTTTCTTT
NA	TRBV11-2	many	TRBJ2-3	CASSKLRAFRIDTQYF	TGTGCCAGCAGTAAGCTCCGGGCCTTCAGGATAGATACGCAGTATTTT
NA	TRBV20-1	many	TRBJ2-7	CSATQRDTYEQYF	TGCAGTGCTACCCAGCGGGACACCTACGAGCAGTACTTC
NA	TRBV19	once	TRBJ2-3	CASSMGAWDTQYF	TGTGCCAGTAGTATGGGGGCGTGGGATACGCAGTATTTT
TRBD2	TRBV5-1	few	TRBJ2-7	CASSSTGGLAQTYEQYF	TGCGCCAGCAGCTCCACCGGGGGACTAGCGCAGACCTACGAGCAGTACTTC
NA	TRBV11-1	NA	TRBJ2-1	CASSLGIVGTNEQFF	TGTGCCAGCAGCTTGGGAATAGTAGGGACCAATGAGCAGTTCTTC
NA	TRBV7-3	many	TRBJ2-2	CASSPTGGRTGELFF	TGTGCCAGCAGCCCGACCGGAGGGCGGACCGGGGAGCTGTTTTTT
TRBD1	TRBV6-1	few	TRBJ2-2	CASRGGQGRDTGELFF	TGTGCCAGCCGCGGGGGACAGGGGAGGGACACCGGGGAGCTGTTTTTT
TRBD1	TRBV20-1	many	TRBJ1-6	CSAQQGAGSPLHF	TGCAGTGCTCAACAGGGGGCAGGATCACCCCTCCACTTT
NA	TRBV24-1	NA	TRBJ1-2	CATSDGQGLGYTF	TGTGCCACCAGTGATGGTCAGGGGCTCGGCTACACCTTC
NA	TRBV9	many	TRBJ2-7	CASSSTAGFGYEQYF	TGTGCCAGCAGCTCCACCGCAGGGTTCGGCTACGAGCAGTACTTC
NA	TRBV20-1	few	TRBJ2-7	CSASDRIEYEQYF	TGCAGTGCTTCGGACAGAATCGAATACGAGCAGTACTTC
NA	TRBV2	many	TRBJ1-1	CASSDQVEAFF	TGTGCCAGCAGTGATCAGGTGGAAGCTTTCTTT
NA	TRBV3-1	many	TRBJ2-1	CASSQDGIAAYNEQFF	TGTGCCAGCAGCCAAGACGGGATAGCGGCCTACAATGAGCAGTTCTTC
NA	TRBV5-1	many	TRBJ2-7	CASSFGQGGYEQYF	TGCGCCAGCAGCTTCGGACAAGGAGGGTACGAGCAGTACTTC
TRBD2	TRBV3-1	many	TRBJ2-7	CASSLPGTRIYEQYF	TGTGCCAGCAGCCTACCGGGGACTAGGATCTACGAGCAGTACTTC
TRBD2	TRBV6-1	many	TRBJ2-1	CASSELVGTSGYNEQFF	TGTGCCAGCAGTGAATTAGTCGGGACTAGCGGATACAATGAGCAGTTCTTC
NA	TRBV24-1	NA	TRBJ2-5	CATSGRAVETQYF	TGTGCCACCAGCGGCAGGGCGGTAGAGACCCAGTACTTC
NA	TRBV6-1	few	TRBJ1-2	CASWDGLFYGYTF	TGTGCCAGCTGGGACGGCCTCTTCTATGGCTACACCTTC
TRBD2	TRBV6-5	many	TRBJ2-1	CASSYSIWTSGSLSNEQFF	TGTGCCAGCAGTTACTCGATATGGACTAGCGGGAGTTTAAGCAATGAGCAGTTCTTC
TRBD1	TRBV5-4	NA	TRBJ1-2	CASSSTRTGKKYGYTF	TGTGCCAGCAGCTCTACCCGGACAGGGAAAAAATATGGCTACACCTTC
NA	TRBV27	few	TRBJ1-5	CASSPRGLGQPQHF	TGTGCCAGCAGCCCGAGGGGTCTAGGCCAGCCCCAGCATTTT
TRBD2	TRBV28	NA	TRBJ2-7	CASSGGRAGSYEQYF	TGTGCCAGCAGCGGGGGGAGGGCCGGGTCCTACGAGCAGTACTTC
TRBD2	TRBV24-1	few	TRBJ2-3	CATSGVGRRGDTQYF	TGTGCCACCAGTGGGGTCGGGAGGCGTGGAGATACGCAGTATTTT
NA	TRBV14	few	TRBJ2-1	CASSQASAYNEQFF	TGTGCCAGCAGCCAAGCTTCGGCTTACAATGAGCAGTTCTTC
NA	TRBV7-2	NA	TRBJ2-3	CASSLYGLALGTDTQYF	TGTGCCAGCAGCTTATACGGGCTAGCGTTGGGCACAGATACGCAGTATTTT
NA	TRBV10-3	NA	TRBJ1-2	CAISESGDGYTF	TGTGCCATCAGTGAGTCCGGGGATGGCTACACCTTC
NA	TRBV12-3/TRBV12-4	many	TRBJ1-4	CASRSQGSNEKLFF	TGTGCCAGCAGGTCACAGGGATCTAATGAAAAACTGTTTTTT
NA	TRBV2	many	TRBJ2-5	CASSVARQETQYF	TGTGCCAGCAGTGTGGCCAGGCAAGAGACCCAGTACTTC
NA	TRBV11-3	NA	TRBJ2-3	CASSHSSTDTQYF	TGTGCCAGCAGCCATTCGAGCACAGATACGCAGTATTTT
TRBD2	TRBV5-1	few	TRBJ2-5	CASSFGTSGGIWTQYF	TGCGCCAGCAGCTTCGGGACTAGCGGGGGGATTTGGACCCAGTACTTC
TRBD2	TRBV30	NA	TRBJ2-7	CAWSGLAGSYEQYF	TGTGCCTGGAGTGGACTAGCGGGGTCCTACGAGCAGTACTTC
NA	TRBV7-9	many	TRBJ1-5	CASGAEHSNQPQHF	TGTGCCAGCGGGGCGGAACATAGCAATCAGCCCCAGCATTTT
NA	TRBV13	NA	TRBJ1-4	CASTDRGGSEKLFF	TGTGCCAGCACAGACCGCGGGGGTAGCGAAAAACTGTTTTTT
TRBD2	TRBV7-8	few	TRBJ2-7	CASSAEAGGWGEQYF	TGTGCCAGCAGCGCCGAAGCGGGAGGGTGGGGTGAGCAGTACTTC
NA	TRBV12-3/TRBV12-4	NA	TRBJ1-5	CASSLEIRPQHF	TGTGCCAGCAGTTTGGAGATCCGGCCCCAGCATTTT
TRBD1	TRBV4-1	NA	TRBJ1-2	CASSQWTGALLNYGYTF	TGCGCCAGCAGCCAGTGGACAGGGGCTTTACTCAACTATGGCTACACCTTC
NA	TRBV28	NA	TRBJ2-1	CASSFRIHNEQFF	TGTGCCAGCAGTTTCAGGATACACAATGAGCAGTTCTTC
TRBD1	TRBV7-9	many	TRBJ2-7	CASSLVQGALEQYF	TGTGCCAGCAGCTTAGTTCAGGGGGCTCTCGAGCAGTACTTC
TRBD1	TRBV5-8	few	TRBJ2-2	CASSRPYGTGNTGELFF	TGTGCCAGCAGCCGACCGTACGGGACAGGGAACACCGGGGAGCTGTTTTTT
NA	TRBV4-1	many	TRBJ1-2	CASRSHNYGYTF	TGCGCCAGCAGGTCTCATAACTATGGCTACACCTTC
NA	TRBV9	few	TRBJ2-2	CASSVGTWVHTGELFF	TGTGCCAGCAGCGTAGGAACGTGGGTGCACACCGGGGAGCTGTTTTTT